Listed here are 30 T cell receptor beta chains from one sample, sequenced in a study of identifying expanded T cells in peripheral blood. TCRdb's table, derived via immunoSEQ multiplex PCR, lists solely in-frame clones and lacks some. The sample has tens of thousands of clones; approximately 84% are singletons. The specimen sequenced was blood. The receptors stem from a person aged 18 to 75 in good health.

The V and J genes are TRBV5-6 and TRBJ2-2; TRBD1 is a possible D gene (6 bases). The CDR3 is 18 residues long. Germline CDR1 is SGHDT and CDR2 is YYEEEE. The V end lost 5 bases, the J end lost 4 bases, and 24 bases lay between the germline ends. For the CDR3, the DNA is TGTGCCAGCAGTCGGCTACCCCCCGGACAGTGGAGCACCGGGGAGCTGTTTTTT. This gives the protein CASSRLPPGQWSTGELFF.

This chain uses TRBV7-8 with TRBJ1-6, with D unresolved. Germline-derived CDR1 and CDR2 are SGHVS and FQNEAQ. The CDR3 spans 15 residues. The V and J ends lost 5 bases and 7 bases respectively, with 15 bases between them. The CDR3 reads CASSRADGENSPLHF. The CDR3 DNA sequence: TGTGCCAGCAGCCGGGCGGACGGAGAAAATTCACCCCTCCACTTT.

This clone has a single count. V is TRBV2 and J is TRBJ1-5; 8 bases line up with TRBD1. Germline CDR1 and CDR2: SNHLY and FYNNEI. V shed 6 bases, J shed 4 bases, and the junction held 5 bases outside the gene matches. CDR3 length: 14 residues. The DNA for the CDR3 is TGTGCCAGCAGCTGGACAGGGCAAAATCAGCCCCAGCATTTT. Translation: CASSWTGQNQPQHF.

This clone has just one count. This chain joins TRBV5-6 and TRBJ1-2, with 8 nucleotides matching TRBD1. Trimming took 4 bases from V and 7 from J; bases not matched to a gene: 12. The CDR3 length is 15 residues. Germline CDR1 SGHDT, CDR2 YYEEEE. CDR3 in amino acids: CASSADPTGGGGYTF. The CDR3 bases are TGTGCCAGCAGCGCTGATCCTACAGGGGGTGGTGGCTACACCTTC.

V is TRBV11-3 and J is TRBJ1-1; TRBD1 agrees at 8 bases. The length of the CDR3 is 16 residues. J gave up 1 base and V 4 bases, and 8 bases lay outside the gene matches. The germline CDR1 and CDR2 sequences are SGHNT and YENEEA. The CDR3 reads CASSSRSRGRNTEAFF. The DNA for the CDR3 is TGTGCCAGCAGCTCCCGTTCCAGGGGGCGGAACACTGAAGCTTTCTTT.

Only one count was recorded for this clone. The chain carries TRBV27 and TRBJ2-7; 8 positions match TRBD1. CDR3 size: 14 residues. V was pared by 6 bases and J by 2 bases, with 6 bases of the junction left unmatched. The V gene's germline CDR1 is MNHEY and CDR2 SMNVEV (reference sequence). In nucleotides, the CDR3 is TGTGCCAGCAGCGCCGGGACAGGAGCCTACGAGCAGTACTTC. Its translation is CASSAGTGAYEQYF.

J is TRBJ2-5 and V is TRBV5-1; D possibly corresponds to TRBD1 (5 bases). V lost 2 bases and J lost 8, with 13 bases in between. From germline, CDR1 is SGHRS and CDR2 YFSETQ. CDR3 length equals 13 residues. The CDR3 nucleotides read TGCGCCAGCAGCTTCGGTAGGGGCGGCACCCAGTACTTC. Amino acid sequence: CASSFGRGGTQYF.

The chain employs TRBV7-2 and TRBJ1-1; unclear D gene. Per germline, CDR1 SGHTA and CDR2 FQGNSA. Trimming pared 2 bases from V and 2 bases from J, leaving 9 bases between. CDR3 length: 14 amino acids. The CDR3 DNA is TGTGCCAGCAGCTTACAGGTATCAAACACTGAAGCTTTCTTT. Protein product: CASSLQVSNTEAFF.

The rearrangement links TRBV12-5 to TRBJ1-3; no reliable D call. Trimming removed 1 base at V and 4 bases at J, with 2 bases between. Germline CDR1 is LGHNT and CDR2 is FRNRAP. The CDR3 is 12 residues long. The CDR3 DNA follows: TGTGCTAGTGGTTTGGAAGGAAACACCATATATTTT. It encodes CASGLEGNTIYF.

As for this clone: In the same sample, other DNA sequences code for this CDR3. The J gene is TRBJ1-1, the V gene TRBV10-3; no clear D. The V gene's germline CDR1 is ENHRY and CDR2 SYGVKD. The CDR3 length is 11 residues. The V gene lost 6 bases and the J gene lost 1 base, with 3 bases spanning the gap. CDR3 coding DNA: TGTGCCATCAGGGGGAACACTGAAGCTTTCTTT. This gives the protein CAIRGNTEAFF.

V is TRBV5-8 and J is TRBJ1-3; D gene uncertain. CDR3 length: 13 residues. V was shortened by 3 bases and J by 2 bases, with 6 bases between the two germline ends. Germline V gene lookup returns CDR1 SGHTS and CDR2 YDEGEE. The CDR3 region is CASSYRTGNTIYF. CDR3 sequence (DNA): TGTGCCAGCAGCTATCGGACTGGAAACACCATATATTTT.

J is TRBJ2-4 and V is TRBV6-5; the D gene is possibly TRBD1 (6 bases). The CDR3 totals 13 residues. Per the germline V gene, CDR1 is MNHEY and CDR2 is SVGAGI. The V and J ends lost 11 bases and 1 base respectively, with 12 bases between them. This CDR3 is CASQGMAKNIQYF. The CDR3 DNA is TGTGCCTCCCAGGGGATGGCCAAAAACATTCAGTACTTC.

This clone was seen once. The chain is built from TRBV2 and TRBJ1-1; 10 bases fit TRBD1. J gave up 5 bases and V 4 bases, and 7 bases lay outside the gene matches. The CDR3 has 15 residues. The germline CDR1 and CDR2 sequences are SNHLY and FYNNEI. In nucleotides, the CDR3 is TGTGCCAGCAGTGGGGGGGACAGGGGCAAGACTGAAGCTTTCTTT. Amino acid sequence: CASSGGDRGKTEAFF.

The chain links TRBV15 to TRBJ2-1, with D possibly matching TRBD2 (5 bases). V shed 0 bases and J shed 4 bases, with 13 bases lying between them. The CDR3 is 16 amino acids. Germline V lookup: CDR1 LNHNV, CDR2 YYDKDF (reference sequence). The CDR3 nucleotides read TGTGCCACCAGCAGAGATAGGGCAGGACTTTACAATGAGCAGTTCTTC. Residues: CATSRDRAGLYNEQFF.

The V call is TRBV5-1, the J call TRBJ2-2; D possibly corresponds to TRBD1 (5 bases). Germline CDR1 is SGHRS and CDR2 is YFSETQ. The CDR3 totals 16 residues. The ends were cut back, 1 base at V and 0 bases at J, with 10 bases in the middle. The DNA of the CDR3 is TGCGCCAGCAGCTTGAGGGTGACAGCGAACACCGGGGAGCTGTTTTTT. Translation: CASSLRVTANTGELFF.

The V and J genes are TRBV9 and TRBJ2-3; D remains ambiguous. Germline V gene sequence: CDR1 SGDLS, CDR2 YYNGEE. The CDR3 covers 17 residues. V lost 3 bases, J lost 7 bases, and 24 bases lay in between. The CDR3 loop is CASSAPNSRLAANTQYF. DNA for the CDR3: TGTGCCAGCAGCGCCCCTAATAGTCGGCTCGCGGCAAATACGCAGTATTTT.

This chain uses TRBV7-9 with TRBJ1-4; D is perhaps TRBD1 (6 bases). V dropped 1 base and J dropped 8 bases, with 17 bases sitting between them. The CDR3 has 16 residues. Germline V gives CDR1 SEHNR, CDR2 FQNEAQ (reference sequence). The CDR3, as DNA: TGTGCCAGCAGCTTAGTCCACGTAGGGGGAGGAGAAAAACTGTTTTTT. Amino acid sequence: CASSLVHVGGGEKLFF.

The genes are TRBV5-4 and TRBJ1-2; the D is unclear. Trimming shortened V by 2 bases and J by 8 bases, and 13 bases separated the two germline ends. From germline, CDR1 is SGHNT and CDR2 YYREEE (reference sequence). CDR3 length: 13 residues. CDR3 loop: CASSFPPLGGYTF. In DNA, the CDR3 is TGTGCCAGCAGCTTTCCTCCTCTGGGAGGCTACACCTTC.

The chain carries TRBV5-5 and TRBJ2-7; no firm D call. The germline gives CDR1 SGHKS, CDR2 YYEKEE (reference sequence). With 2 bases removed from V and 3 bases from J, the gap between germline ends came to 9 bases. The CDR3 consists of 13 residues. CDR3 protein: CASSFSFGYEQYF. In DNA, the CDR3 is TGTGCCAGCAGCTTCAGTTTTGGCTACGAGCAGTACTTC.

The chain joins TRBV6-5 to TRBJ2-1; 7 bases align to TRBD2. Trimming removed 7 bases from V and 8 bases from J; junction bases left unmatched: 2. The CDR3 covers 11 residues. Germline V gene data show CDR1 as MNHEY and CDR2 as SVGAGI. The CDR3 protein is CASTGGYEQFF. For the CDR3, the DNA is TGTGCCAGCACGGGAGGATATGAGCAGTTCTTC.

This clone was observed once. The chain has TRBV29-1 and TRBJ1-2; 8 bases fit TRBD1. Trimming at V came to 7 bases and at J to 2 bases, leaving 6 bases not matched to a gene. This CDR3 has 13 amino acids. Per the germline V gene, CDR1 is SQVTM and CDR2 is ANQGSEA. DNA for the CDR3: TGCAGCGCCAGACAGGGGATAAACTATGGCTACACCTTC. Protein product: CSARQGINYGYTF. Full variable domain (missing parts from reference TRBV29-1 and TRBJ1-2): SAVISQKPSRDICQRGTSLTIQCQVDSQVTMMFWYRQQPGQSLTLIATANQGSEATYESGFVIDKFPISRPNLTFSTLTVSNMSPEDSSIYLCSARQGINYGYTFGSGTRLTVV.

This clone appeared once. The chain is built from TRBV11-2 and TRBJ1-2; D is unclear. Trimming stripped 1 base from V and 3 bases from J, with 9 bases between. The germline CDR1 and CDR2 sequences are SGHAT and FQNNGV. CDR3 length equals 14 residues. The CDR3 protein is CASSLVHSYYGYTF. The DNA of the CDR3 is TGTGCCAGCAGCTTAGTGCACAGCTACTATGGCTACACCTTC.

The rearrangement links TRBV7-3 to TRBJ1-6, with D perhaps matching TRBD1 (5 bases). Deletions cut 8 bases from V and 7 bases from J, with 24 bases between. CDR3 length: 17 amino acids. Germline V lookup: CDR1 SGHTA, CDR2 FQGTGA. The CDR3 coding sequence is TGTGCCAGCGTACAGGCGCCCGCCCCGGAGGGGAATTCACCCCTCCACTTT. This translates into CASVQAPAPEGNSPLHF.

This sequence joins TRBV12-5 and TRBJ2-7; D may be TRBD1 (6 bases). The CDR3 extends over 16 amino acids. CDR1 LGHNT and CDR2 FRNRAP come from the germline V gene. V lost 6 bases, J lost 3 bases, and 21 bases lay in between. For the CDR3, the DNA is TGTGCTAGTGGCCCGCCTCATCGGGACAAGAACTACGAGCAGTACTTC. The encoded protein is CASGPPHRDKNYEQYF.

The chain links TRBV5-1 to TRBJ2-1, with 7 bases aligning to TRBD1. CDR3 length: 11 amino acids. Germline CDR1 and CDR2: SGHRS and YFSETQ. The V segment lost 7 bases and the J segment 5 bases; nucleotides outside the gene matches: 0. In nucleotides, the CDR3 is TGCGCCAGCGGACAGGACAATGAGCAGTTCTTC. Translation: CASGQDNEQFF.

The chain links TRBV7-8 to TRBJ1-1; D may be TRBD1 (5 bases). Per germline, CDR1 SGHVS and CDR2 FQNEAQ. Trimming removed 5 bases from V and 7 bases from J, with 17 bases in between. This CDR3 has 14 amino acids. CDR3 loop: CASSPSERGSEAFF. The CDR3 DNA follows: TGTGCCAGCAGCCCTAGCGAAAGGGGTAGTGAAGCTTTCTTT.

The genes are TRBV30 and TRBJ1-3; possibly TRBD1 for D (5 bases). Trimming pared 2 bases from V and 3 bases from J, leaving 8 bases between. The CDR3 is 13 residues long. Per the germline V gene, CDR1 is GTSNPN and CDR2 is SVGIG (reference sequence). CDR3 protein: CAWSLGDGNTIYF. For the CDR3, the DNA is TGTGCCTGGAGTTTGGGGGATGGAAACACCATATATTTT.

This rearrangement joins TRBV10-3 to TRBJ1-1; 9 bases are shared with TRBD1. Per the germline V gene, CDR1 is ENHRY and CDR2 is SYGVKD. V lost 4 bases and J lost 5; bases outside the gene matches: 8. This CDR3 spans 15 amino acids. The CDR3 sequence is CAISGAGQGWTEAFF. For the CDR3, the DNA is TGTGCCATCAGTGGGGCCGGACAGGGGTGGACTGAAGCTTTCTTT.

CDR3 protein: CASSSGGVPEAKTQYF. The CDR3 bases are TGCGCCAGCAGCTCGGGGGGGGTGCCCGAGGCCAAGACCCAGTACTTC. The chain is built from TRBV5-1 and TRBJ2-5; 8 nucleotides agree with TRBD2. CDR3 length: 16 residues. J lost 6 bases, V lost 3 bases, and 13 bases had no gene match. Germline CDR1 and CDR2: SGHRS and YFSETQ. Drawing the rest from reference TRBV5-1 and TRBJ2-5, the complete variable domain is KAGVTQTPRYLIKTRGQQVTLSCSPISGHRSVSWYQQTPGQGLQFLFEYFSETQRNKGNFPGRFSGRQFSNSRSEMNVSTLELGDSALYLCASSSGGVPEAKTQYFGPGTRLLVL.

This clone is classed as medium-sized. This chain joins TRBV19 and TRBJ2-2; no clear D gene. The CDR3 runs to 13 residues. Looked up from germline, CDR1 is LNHDA and CDR2 is SQIVND (reference sequence). The V gene lost 2 bases and the J gene lost 8 bases, with 9 bases spanning the gap. The CDR3 DNA reads as TGTGCCAGTAGTATAAATCAGGAGGGGGAGCTGTTTTTT. Protein: CASSINQEGELFF.